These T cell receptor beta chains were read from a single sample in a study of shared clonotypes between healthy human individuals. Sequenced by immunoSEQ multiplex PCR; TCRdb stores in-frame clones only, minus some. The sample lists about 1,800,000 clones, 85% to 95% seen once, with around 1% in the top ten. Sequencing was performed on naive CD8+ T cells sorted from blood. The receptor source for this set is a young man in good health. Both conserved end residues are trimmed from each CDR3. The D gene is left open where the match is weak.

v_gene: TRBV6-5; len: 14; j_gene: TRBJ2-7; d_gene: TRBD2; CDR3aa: ASSYLPSGVPYEQY
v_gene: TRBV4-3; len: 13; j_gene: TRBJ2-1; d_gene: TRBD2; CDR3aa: ASSSGLADYNEQF
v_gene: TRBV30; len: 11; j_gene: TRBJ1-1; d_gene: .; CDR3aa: AWNLGVFAEAF
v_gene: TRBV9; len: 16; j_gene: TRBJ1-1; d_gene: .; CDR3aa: ASSVAADVGGYGTEAF
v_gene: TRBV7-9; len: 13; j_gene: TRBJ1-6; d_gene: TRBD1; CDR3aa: ASSIGQGVPSPLH
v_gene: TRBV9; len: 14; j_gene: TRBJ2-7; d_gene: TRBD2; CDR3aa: ASSVDGRPHWDEQY
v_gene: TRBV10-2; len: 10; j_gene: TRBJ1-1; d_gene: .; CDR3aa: ASSDMNTEAF
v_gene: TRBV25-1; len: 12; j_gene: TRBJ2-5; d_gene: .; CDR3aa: ASSEFGTTETQY
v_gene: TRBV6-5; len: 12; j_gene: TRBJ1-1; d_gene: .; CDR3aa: ASSYAGGLGDAF
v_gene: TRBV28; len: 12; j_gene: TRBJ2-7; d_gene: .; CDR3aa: ASSFGQFSYEQY
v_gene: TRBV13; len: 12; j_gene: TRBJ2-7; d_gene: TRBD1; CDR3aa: ASSLEGQFYEQH
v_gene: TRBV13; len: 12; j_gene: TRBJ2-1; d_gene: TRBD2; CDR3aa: ASRLAGANNEQF
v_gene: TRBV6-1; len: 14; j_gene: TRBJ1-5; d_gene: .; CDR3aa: ASSEGYWGEGQPQH
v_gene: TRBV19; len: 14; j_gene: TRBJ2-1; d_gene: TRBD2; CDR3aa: ASSILVAGEDNEQF
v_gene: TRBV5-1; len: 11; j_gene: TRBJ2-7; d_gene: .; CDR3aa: ASSPLTSDEQY
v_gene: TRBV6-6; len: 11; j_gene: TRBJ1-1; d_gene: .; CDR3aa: ASSYPENTEAF
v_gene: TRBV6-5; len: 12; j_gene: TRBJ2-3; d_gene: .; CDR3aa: ASSYSEGPDTQY
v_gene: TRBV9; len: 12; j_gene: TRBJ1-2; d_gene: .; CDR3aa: ASSVPETVYGYT
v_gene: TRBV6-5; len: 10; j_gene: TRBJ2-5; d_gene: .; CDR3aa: ATGDAQETQY
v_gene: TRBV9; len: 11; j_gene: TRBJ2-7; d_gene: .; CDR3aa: ASSVGGSYEQY
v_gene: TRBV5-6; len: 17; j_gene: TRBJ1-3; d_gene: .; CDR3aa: ASSLEGHFNPSSGNTIY
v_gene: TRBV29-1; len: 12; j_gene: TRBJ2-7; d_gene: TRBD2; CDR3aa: SVILAGRNYEQY
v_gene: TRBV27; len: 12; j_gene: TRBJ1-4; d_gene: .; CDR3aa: ASSPGRVWEKLF
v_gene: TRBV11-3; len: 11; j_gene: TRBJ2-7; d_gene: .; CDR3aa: ASSLENRYEQY
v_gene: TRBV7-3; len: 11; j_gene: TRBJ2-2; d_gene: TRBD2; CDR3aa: ASSSSGEGELF
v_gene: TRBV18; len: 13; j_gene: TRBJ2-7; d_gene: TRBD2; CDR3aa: ASSPPPSGNDEQY
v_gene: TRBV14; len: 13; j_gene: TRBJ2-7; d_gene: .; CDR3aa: ASSQDLARGYEQY
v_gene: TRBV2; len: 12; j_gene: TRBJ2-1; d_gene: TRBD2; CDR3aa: AGLDGAGGPEQF
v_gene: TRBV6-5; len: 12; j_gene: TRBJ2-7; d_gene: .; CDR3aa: ASSYNEEVYEQY
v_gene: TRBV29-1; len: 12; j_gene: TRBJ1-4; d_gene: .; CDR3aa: SVTGIGTNEKLF
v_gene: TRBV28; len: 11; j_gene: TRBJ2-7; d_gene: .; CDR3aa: ASSFGGTIEQY
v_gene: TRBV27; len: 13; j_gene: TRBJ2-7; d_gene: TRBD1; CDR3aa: ASSLRTGVSSEQY
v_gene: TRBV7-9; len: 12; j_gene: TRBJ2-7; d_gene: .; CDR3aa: ASSLEGVSYEQY
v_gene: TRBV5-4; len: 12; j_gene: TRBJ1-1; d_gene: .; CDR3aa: ASSLGGAHSEAF
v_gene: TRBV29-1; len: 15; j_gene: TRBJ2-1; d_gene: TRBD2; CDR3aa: SVVTLLAGGPQNEQF
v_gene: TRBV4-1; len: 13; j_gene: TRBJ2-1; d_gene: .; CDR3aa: ASSQSSATYNEQF
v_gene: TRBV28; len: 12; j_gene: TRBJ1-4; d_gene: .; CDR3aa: ASSPPGGGEKLF
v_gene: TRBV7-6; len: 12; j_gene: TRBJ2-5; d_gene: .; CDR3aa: ASKDFPEGETQY
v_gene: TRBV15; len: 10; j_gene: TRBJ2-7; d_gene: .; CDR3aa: ATSGRESEQY
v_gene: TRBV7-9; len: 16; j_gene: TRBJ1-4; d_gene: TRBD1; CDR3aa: ASSLAGQGVSTNEKLF
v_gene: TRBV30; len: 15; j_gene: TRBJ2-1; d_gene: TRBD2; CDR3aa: AWSDPFSGGAYNEQF
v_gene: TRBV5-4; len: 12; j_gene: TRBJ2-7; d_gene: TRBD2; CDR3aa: ASSPSSGMWEQY
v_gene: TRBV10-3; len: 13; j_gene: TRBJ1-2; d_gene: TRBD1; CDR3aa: AISDPGTGEYGYT
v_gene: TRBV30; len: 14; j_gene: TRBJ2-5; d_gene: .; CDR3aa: AWSVPASRLQETQY
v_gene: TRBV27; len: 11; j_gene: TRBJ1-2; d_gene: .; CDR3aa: ASSSLQYYGYT
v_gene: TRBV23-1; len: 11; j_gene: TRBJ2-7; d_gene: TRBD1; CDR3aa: ASRTLGQDSRY
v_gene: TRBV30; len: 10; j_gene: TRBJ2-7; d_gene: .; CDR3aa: AAEVSHYEQY
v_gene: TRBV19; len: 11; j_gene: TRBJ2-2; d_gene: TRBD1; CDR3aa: ASTPGGTGELF
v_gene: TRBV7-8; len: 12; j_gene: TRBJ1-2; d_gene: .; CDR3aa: ASSLLGGNYGYT
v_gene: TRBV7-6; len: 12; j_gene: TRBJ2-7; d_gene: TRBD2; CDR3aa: ASSPSGLSHEQY
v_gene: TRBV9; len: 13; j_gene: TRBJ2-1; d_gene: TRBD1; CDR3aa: ASSNRGQGYNEQF
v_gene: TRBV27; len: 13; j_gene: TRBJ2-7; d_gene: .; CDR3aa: ASSFAPTGSYEQY
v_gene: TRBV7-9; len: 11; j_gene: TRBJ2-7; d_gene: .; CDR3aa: ASSSDSPYEQY
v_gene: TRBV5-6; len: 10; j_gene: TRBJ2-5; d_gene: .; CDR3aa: ASSGLQETQY
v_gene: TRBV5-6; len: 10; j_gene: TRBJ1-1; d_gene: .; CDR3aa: ASSLALTEAF
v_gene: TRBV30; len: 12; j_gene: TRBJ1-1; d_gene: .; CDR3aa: AWSVSGPGTEAF
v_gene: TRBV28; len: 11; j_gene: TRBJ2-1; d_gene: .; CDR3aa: ASSLGMSNEQF